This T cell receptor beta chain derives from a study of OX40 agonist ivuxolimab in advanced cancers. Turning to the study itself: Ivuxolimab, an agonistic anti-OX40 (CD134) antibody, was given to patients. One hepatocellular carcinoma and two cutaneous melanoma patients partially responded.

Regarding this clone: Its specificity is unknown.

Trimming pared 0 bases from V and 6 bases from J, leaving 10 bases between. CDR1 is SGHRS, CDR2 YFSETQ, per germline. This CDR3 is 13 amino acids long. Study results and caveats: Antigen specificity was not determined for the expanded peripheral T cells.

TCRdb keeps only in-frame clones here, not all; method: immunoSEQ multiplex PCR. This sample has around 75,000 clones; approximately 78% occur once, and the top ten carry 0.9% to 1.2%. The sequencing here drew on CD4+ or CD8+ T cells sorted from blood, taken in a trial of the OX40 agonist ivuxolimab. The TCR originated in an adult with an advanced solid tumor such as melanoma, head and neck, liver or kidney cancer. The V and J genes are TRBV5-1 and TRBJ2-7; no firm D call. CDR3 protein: CASSLESGSEQYF. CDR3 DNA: TGCGCCAGCAGCTTGGAGTCAGGAAGCGAGCAGTACTTC.